This entry lists 10 T cell receptor beta chains sequenced from one sample in a study of human T cells and chemical hapten exposure. TCRdb redid the calling of the RACE reads with MiXCR, one entry per CDR3 protein. Counted here are 95,000 to 100,000 distinct CDR3 sequences, about a tenth occurring once; the ten biggest clones make up more than 2.5%. Indicated time point: pre-sensitization, week 0. Treatment described: therapeutic diphenylcyclopropenone sensitization with weekly scalp DPC. Sequencing used whole blood, obtained in connection with sensitization to the hapten diphenylcyclopropenone (DPC). The receptors were sampled from a woman aged 55-69 years with alopecia areata. Some clones in this sample may be carry-over from other donors' samples.

The chain couples TRBV10-1 to TRBJ2-1; 13 positions agree with TRBD2. The CDR3 loop spans 15 amino acids. The germline V gene encodes CDR1 WNHNN and CDR2 SYGVQD (reference sequence). V dropped 3 bases and J dropped 9; count of bases not matched to a gene: 5. The CDR3 coding sequence is TGCGCCAGCAGTGATCCCCGACTAGCGGGGGGTGAGCAGTTCTTC. This gives the protein CASSDPRLAGGEQFF.

This clonotype came up a few times. The gene calls are TRBV7-9 and TRBJ2-1; 12 bases map to TRBD2. V gave up 5 bases and J gave up 4 bases; unmatched junction bases: 6. Germline CDR1 SEHNR, CDR2 FQNEAQ (reference sequence). The CDR3 runs to 16 residues. The CDR3 loop is CASSAMGTSGYNEQFF. The CDR3 DNA is TGTGCCAGCAGCGCGATGGGGACTAGCGGGTACAATGAGCAGTTCTTC. The whole variable domain, remainder taken from reference TRBV7-9 and TRBJ2-1, is DTGVSQNPRHKITKRGQNVTFRCDPISEHNRLYWYRQTLGQGPEFLTYFQNEAQLEKSRLLSDRFSAERPKGSFSTLEIQRTEQGDSAMYLCASSAMGTSGYNEQFFGPGTRLTVL.

This clonotype came up a few times. V and J are TRBV5-4 and TRBJ2-5; no clear D gene. Germline-derived CDR1 and CDR2 are SGHNT and YYREEE (reference sequence). Between the trimmed V and J ends, which lost 4 bases and 3 bases, there was a span of 10 bases. CDR3 size: 13 residues. CDR3 DNA sequence: TGTGCCAGCAGCCACGATAGGGAAGAGACCCAGTACTTC. Protein sequence: CASSHDREETQYF.

This clonotype was picked up a small number of times. The V and J genes are TRBV11-2 and TRBJ2-2; TRBD2 aligns across 9 bases. The CDR3 length is 22 residues. The germline V gene encodes CDR1 SGHAT and CDR2 FQNNGV. Germline trimming cut 0 bases from V and 1 base from J; bases unmatched to any gene: 18. The CDR3 region has the DNA TGTGCCAGCAGCTTAGATCTCCCTCCAGCGGGGGGCCCTCGGGGGAACACCGGGGAGCTGTTTTTT. Translation: CASSLDLPPAGGPRGNTGELFF.

This clonotype was observed many times. The chain is built from TRBV14 and TRBJ2-1; no definite D call. CDR3 length: 11 residues. Between the trimmed V and J ends, which lost 3 bases and 12 bases, there was a span of 9 bases. CDR1 is SGHDN, CDR2 FVKESK, per germline. The CDR3 loop reads CASSHYKGQFF. CDR3 in DNA: TGTGCCAGCAGCCACTATAAGGGGCAGTTCTTC.

This clonotype has only a few counts. The chain recombines TRBV6-5 with TRBJ2-2; D not resolved. Trimming removed 4 bases from V and 0 bases from J, with 6 bases in between. Germline V CDR1 and CDR2: MNHEY, SVGAGI. CDR3 length: 14 residues. CDR3: CASSSRPNTGELFF. CDR3 sequence (DNA): TGTGCCAGCAGTTCACGTCCGAACACCGGGGAGCTGTTTTTT.

This clonotype was seen only a few times. This chain connects TRBV2 to TRBJ2-2, with a possible D match to TRBD1 (6 bases). Germline CDR1 is SNHLY and CDR2 is FYNNEI. The CDR3 sequence is 14 residues long. V lost 6 bases, J lost 4 bases, and 12 bases lay in between. The CDR3 DNA reads TGTGCCAGCAGGGGACAAACTTCCACCGGGGAGCTGTTTTTT. Translation gives CASRGQTSTGELFF.

This clonotype appeared many times. The rearrangement links TRBV20-1 to TRBJ1-2; weak D call: TRBD1 (6 bases). The V end lost 1 base, the J end lost 2 bases, and 8 bases lay between the germline ends. The CDR3 spans 13 residues. CDR1 and CDR2 from the germline V gene are DFQATT and SNEGSKA (reference sequence). The CDR3 DNA reads TGCAGTGCTAGAGCTCAGGGGAACTATGGCTACACCTTC. Its protein product is CSARAQGNYGYTF.

The V call is TRBV20-1, the J call TRBJ1-2; TRBD1 is a possible D gene (6 bases). Germline V gene lookup returns CDR1 DFQATT and CDR2 SNEGSKA (reference sequence). Between the trimmed V and J ends, which lost 6 bases and 0 bases, there was a span of 17 bases. The CDR3 runs 15 residues. In DNA form, the CDR3 reads TGCAGTGCCAGAATCCCGACAGGACCTAACTATGGCTACACCTTC. This codes for CSARIPTGPNYGYTF.

This clonotype occurred many times. The genes are TRBV7-2 and TRBJ1-1; a weak D match, TRBD1 (5 bases). The V and J ends lost 2 bases and 2 bases respectively, with 15 bases between them. There are 16 residues in the CDR3. Germline CDR1 reads SGHTA; CDR2 reads FQGNSA. The CDR3 loop reads CASSLFIGGVNTEAFF. The CDR3 nucleotides are TGTGCCAGCAGCTTATTTATCGGAGGGGTAAACACTGAAGCTTTCTTT.